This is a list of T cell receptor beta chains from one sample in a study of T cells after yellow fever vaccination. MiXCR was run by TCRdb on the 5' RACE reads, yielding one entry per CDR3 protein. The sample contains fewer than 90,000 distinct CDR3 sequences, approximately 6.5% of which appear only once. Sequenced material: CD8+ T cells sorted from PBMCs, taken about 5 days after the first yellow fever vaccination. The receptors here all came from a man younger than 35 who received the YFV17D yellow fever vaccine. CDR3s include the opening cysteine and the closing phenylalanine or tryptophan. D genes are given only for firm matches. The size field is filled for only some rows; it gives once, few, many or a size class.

CDR3aa: CASSLYEGPIQYF; CDR3nt: TGTGCCAGCAGCTTATACGAGGGGCCCATTCAGTACTTC; v_gene: TRBV13; j_gene: TRBJ2-4; d_gene: NA; abundance: few
CDR3aa: CASSTKGPTTNYGYTF; CDR3nt: TGTGCCAGCAGTACGAAGGGTCCCACTACTAACTATGGCTACACCTTC; v_gene: TRBV6-1; j_gene: TRBJ1-2; d_gene: NA; abundance: NA
CDR3aa: CASSARGANTEAFF; CDR3nt: TGTGCCAGCAGCGCCCGAGGGGCGAACACTGAAGCTTTCTTT; v_gene: TRBV9; j_gene: TRBJ1-1; d_gene: NA; abundance: few
CDR3aa: CASSPTSNLPWGSTQPQHF; CDR3nt: TGCGCCAGCAGCCCAACATCAAACCTGCCCTGGGGCTCGACTCAGCCCCAGCATTTT; v_gene: TRBV4-3; j_gene: TRBJ1-5; d_gene: NA; abundance: NA
CDR3aa: CASSLSPGQYNEQFF; CDR3nt: TGCGCCAGCAGCTTGTCTCCGGGACAGTACAATGAGCAGTTCTTC; v_gene: TRBV5-1; j_gene: TRBJ2-1; d_gene: TRBD1; abundance: NA
CDR3aa: CASSLEPDGYTF; CDR3nt: TGTGCCAGCAGCTTAGAACCTGATGGCTACACCTTC; v_gene: TRBV7-2; j_gene: TRBJ1-2; d_gene: NA; abundance: NA
CDR3aa: CASSRLLAGSSYNEQFF; CDR3nt: TGCGCCAGCAGTCGGCTGTTAGCGGGGAGCTCCTACAATGAGCAGTTCTTC; v_gene: TRBV5-1; j_gene: TRBJ2-1; d_gene: TRBD2; abundance: few
CDR3aa: CASSGAGSSYNEQFF; CDR3nt: TGCGCCAGCAGCGGAGCGGGGAGCTCCTACAATGAGCAGTTCTTC; v_gene: TRBV4-1; j_gene: TRBJ2-1; d_gene: TRBD2; abundance: many
CDR3aa: CASSLGYRDQRYEQYF; CDR3nt: TGTGCCAGCAGCTTAGGATACCGGGACCAACGTTACGAGCAGTACTTC; v_gene: TRBV7-8; j_gene: TRBJ2-7; d_gene: NA; abundance: few
CDR3aa: CSARGEGTTEAFF; CDR3nt: TGCAGTGCTAGAGGAGAGGGGACGACTGAAGCTTTCTTT; v_gene: TRBV20-1; j_gene: TRBJ1-1; d_gene: NA; abundance: many
CDR3aa: CASSYSGHRGTEAFF; CDR3nt: TGTGCCAGCAGTTACTCGGGACACAGGGGAACTGAAGCTTTCTTT; v_gene: TRBV6-2/TRBV6-3; j_gene: TRBJ1-1; d_gene: TRBD1; abundance: NA
CDR3aa: CASSLASNEKLFF; CDR3nt: TGTGCCAGCAGCTTAGCTTCTAATGAAAAACTGTTTTTT; v_gene: TRBV7-9; j_gene: TRBJ1-4; d_gene: NA; abundance: NA
CDR3aa: CASSPIFAGGTDTQYF; CDR3nt: TGTGCCAGCAGCCCGATTTTCGCGGGGGGGACAGATACGCAGTATTTT; v_gene: TRBV6-1; j_gene: TRBJ2-3; d_gene: TRBD2; abundance: few
CDR3aa: CSARDSGAEGSYEQYF; CDR3nt: TGCAGTGCTAGAGATTCGGGGGCAGAGGGGTCCTACGAGCAGTACTTC; v_gene: TRBV20-1; j_gene: TRBJ2-7; d_gene: NA; abundance: few
CDR3aa: CASTLGGDLTNEQFF; CDR3nt: TGTGCCAGCACCCTCGGGGGGGACTTAACCAATGAGCAGTTCTTC; v_gene: TRBV9; j_gene: TRBJ2-1; d_gene: TRBD2; abundance: many
CDR3aa: CSVAGGGPIAKNIQYF; CDR3nt: TGCAGCGTTGCCGGGGGAGGGCCCATAGCCAAAAACATTCAGTACTTC; v_gene: TRBV29-1; j_gene: TRBJ2-4; d_gene: TRBD2; abundance: many
CDR3aa: CASSYDPPTDTQYF; CDR3nt: TGTGCCAGCAGTTACGACCCCCCCACAGATACGCAGTATTTT; v_gene: TRBV6-5; j_gene: TRBJ2-3; d_gene: NA; abundance: many
CDR3aa: CASSFAGGTIDEQFF; CDR3nt: TGTGCCAGCAGTTTCGCGGGGGGGACGATCGATGAGCAGTTCTTC; v_gene: TRBV27; j_gene: TRBJ2-1; d_gene: TRBD2; abundance: NA
CDR3aa: CASSLAGQGSNSPLHF; CDR3nt: TGTGCCAGCAGCTTAGCGGGACAGGGATCTAATTCACCCCTCCACTTT; v_gene: TRBV5-5; j_gene: TRBJ1-6; d_gene: TRBD1; abundance: few
CDR3aa: CASSQVTGGWQPQHF; CDR3nt: TGCGCCAGCAGCCAAGTGACAGGGGGCTGGCAGCCCCAGCATTTT; v_gene: TRBV4-1; j_gene: TRBJ1-5; d_gene: TRBD1; abundance: many
CDR3aa: CASSQVLGLAGTDEQYF; CDR3nt: TGTGCCAGCAGCCAAGTCCTTGGACTAGCGGGGACCGACGAGCAGTACTTC; v_gene: TRBV3-1; j_gene: TRBJ2-7; d_gene: TRBD2; abundance: NA
CDR3aa: CASSGQTGAKETQYF; CDR3nt: TGTGCCAGCAGCGGACAGACAGGGGCCAAAGAGACCCAGTACTTC; v_gene: TRBV11-2; j_gene: TRBJ2-5; d_gene: TRBD1; abundance: NA
CDR3aa: CSVIKQGNEQFF; CDR3nt: TGCAGCGTGATAAAACAGGGCAATGAGCAGTTCTTC; v_gene: TRBV29-1; j_gene: TRBJ2-1; d_gene: NA; abundance: few
CDR3aa: CASSWIGGPAGELFF; CDR3nt: TGTGCCAGCAGTTGGATCGGGGGCCCCGCCGGGGAGCTGTTTTTT; v_gene: TRBV6-2/TRBV6-3; j_gene: TRBJ2-2; d_gene: NA; abundance: many
CDR3aa: CASSFQGPVLNTEAFF; CDR3nt: TGTGCCAGCAGTTTTCAGGGGCCGGTATTGAACACTGAAGCTTTCTTT; v_gene: TRBV12-3/TRBV12-4; j_gene: TRBJ1-1; d_gene: NA; abundance: few
CDR3aa: CATNRRSTDTQYF; CDR3nt: TGTGCCACCAACCGACGGAGCACAGATACGCAGTATTTT; v_gene: TRBV6-6; j_gene: TRBJ2-3; d_gene: NA; abundance: NA
CDR3aa: CASSIQGGPYNEQFF; CDR3nt: TGTGCCAGTAGTATACAGGGGGGCCCCTACAATGAGCAGTTCTTC; v_gene: TRBV19; j_gene: TRBJ2-1; d_gene: NA; abundance: NA